One and the same sample provided the 4 T cell receptor beta chains below, sequenced in a study of Graves' ophthalmopathy and Graves' hyperthyroidism. Amplification of the TCR beta CDR3 regions used RNA transcripts (as template). Following a first-round RT-PCR that used HTBI primers, a second-round multiplex PCR was carried out. In TCRdb, the multiplex PCR reads were re-called with MiXCR into one record per CDR3 protein. Of under 350,000 distinct CDR3 sequences listed, about a sixth are singletons. Sequenced input: peripheral blood. The receptors derive from an adult man with Graves' ophthalmopathy.

At least ten counts were recorded for this clonotype. The chain employs TRBV6-5 and TRBJ1-6; no clear D. V was shortened by 6 bases and J by 2 bases, with 11 bases between the two germline ends. The CDR3 is 15 residues long. Germline lookup yields CDR1 MNHEY and CDR2 SVGAGI. Here the CDR3 reads CASRIREAYNSPLHF. The CDR3 DNA reads TGTGCCAGCAGAATCCGGGAAGCCTATAATTCACCCCTCCACTTT.

This clonotype was seen only once. This clone may be a read error of a much larger clone one base away. The chain joins TRBV4-3 to TRBJ1-5; D ambiguous. V lost 11 bases and J 3 bases, leaving 23 bases between the germline ends. This CDR3 spans 16 amino acids. The germline CDR1 and CDR2 sequences are LGHNA and YSLEER. This CDR3 is CARGLRRDGYNQPQHF. In nucleotides, the CDR3 is TGCGCCCGAGGATTGAGGCGGGATGGTTACAATCAGCCCCAGCATTTT.

This clonotype has ten or more counts. The chain uses TRBV7-9 and TRBJ1-5; possibly TRBD1 for D (6 bases). Germline lookup yields CDR1 SEHNR and CDR2 FQNEAQ (reference sequence). CDR3 length: 16 amino acids. V dropped 5 bases and J dropped 0 bases, with 14 bases sitting between them. CDR3 DNA: TGTGCCAGCAGCCAAGAAGGGGGGGTTAGCAATCAGCCCCAGCATTTT. It specifies CASSQEGGVSNQPQHF.

This clonotype was recorded at least ten times. Being one base from a much bigger clone, this may be a read error. The chain recombines TRBV7-8 with TRBJ2-7; possibly TRBD1 for D (5 bases). The CDR3 has 16 residues. The germline V gene encodes CDR1 SGHVS and CDR2 FQNEAQ. CDR3 bases: TGTGCCAGCAGCTTAGTAGGGGTGGCAGCCTCCTACGGGCAGTACTTC. It encodes CASSLVGVAASYGQYF. Full variable domain (remainder filled in from reference TRBV7-8 and TRBJ2-7): GAGVSQSPRYKVAKRGQDVALRCDPISGHVSLFWYQQALGQGPEFLTYFQNEAQLDKSGLPSDRFFAERPEGSVSTLKIQRTQQEDSAVYLCASSLVGVAASYGQYFGPGTRLTVT.